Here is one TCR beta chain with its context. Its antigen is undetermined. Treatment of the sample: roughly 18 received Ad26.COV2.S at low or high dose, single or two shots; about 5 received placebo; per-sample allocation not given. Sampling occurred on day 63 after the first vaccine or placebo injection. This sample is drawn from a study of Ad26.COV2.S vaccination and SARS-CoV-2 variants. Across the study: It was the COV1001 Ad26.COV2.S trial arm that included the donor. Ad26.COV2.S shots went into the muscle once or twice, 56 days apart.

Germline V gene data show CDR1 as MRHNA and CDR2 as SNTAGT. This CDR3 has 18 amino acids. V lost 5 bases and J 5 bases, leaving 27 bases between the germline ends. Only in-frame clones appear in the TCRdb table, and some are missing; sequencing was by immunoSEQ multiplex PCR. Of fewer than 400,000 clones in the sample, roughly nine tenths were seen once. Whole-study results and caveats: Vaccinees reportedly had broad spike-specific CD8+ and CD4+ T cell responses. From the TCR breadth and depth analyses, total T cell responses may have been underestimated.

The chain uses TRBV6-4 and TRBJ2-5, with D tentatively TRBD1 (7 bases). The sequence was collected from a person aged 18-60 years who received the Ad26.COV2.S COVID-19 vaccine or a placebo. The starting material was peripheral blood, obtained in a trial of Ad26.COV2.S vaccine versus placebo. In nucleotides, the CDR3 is TGTGCCAGCAGTAGCTCAGGGGGTCGTCTGGCGGGAAGGGAGACCCAGTACTTC. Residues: CASSSSGGRLAGRETQYF.